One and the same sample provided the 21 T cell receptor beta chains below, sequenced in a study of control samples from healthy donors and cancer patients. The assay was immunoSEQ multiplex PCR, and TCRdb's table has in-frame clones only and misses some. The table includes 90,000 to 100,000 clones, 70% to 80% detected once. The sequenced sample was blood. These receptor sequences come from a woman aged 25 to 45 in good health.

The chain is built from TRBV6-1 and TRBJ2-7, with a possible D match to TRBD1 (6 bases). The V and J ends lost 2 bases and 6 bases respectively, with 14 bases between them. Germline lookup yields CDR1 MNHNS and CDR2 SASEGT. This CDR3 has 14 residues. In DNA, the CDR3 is TGTGCCAGCAGTGAATGGGATGCAGGGGCCGAGCAGTACTTC. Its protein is CASSEWDAGAEQYF.

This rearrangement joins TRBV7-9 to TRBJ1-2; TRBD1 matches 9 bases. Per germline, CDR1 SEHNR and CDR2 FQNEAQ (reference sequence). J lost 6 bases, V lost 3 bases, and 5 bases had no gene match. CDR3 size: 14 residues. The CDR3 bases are TGTGCCAGCAGCTTCCGGGACAGGGTTAATGGCTACACCTTC. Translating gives CASSFRDRVNGYTF.

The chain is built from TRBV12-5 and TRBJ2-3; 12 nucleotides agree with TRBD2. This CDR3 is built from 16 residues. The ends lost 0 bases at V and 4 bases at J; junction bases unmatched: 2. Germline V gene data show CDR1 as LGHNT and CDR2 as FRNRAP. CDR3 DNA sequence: TGTGCTAGTGGTTTGGTATCTAGCGGGGGGGCAGATACGCAGTATTTT. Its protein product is CASGLVSSGGADTQYF.

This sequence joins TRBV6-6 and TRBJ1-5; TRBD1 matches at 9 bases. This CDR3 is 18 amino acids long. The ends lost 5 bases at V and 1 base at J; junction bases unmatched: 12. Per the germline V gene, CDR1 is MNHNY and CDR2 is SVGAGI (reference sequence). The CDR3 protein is CASSPGTGILMSNQPQHF. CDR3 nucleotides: TGTGCCAGCAGTCCCGGGACAGGGATTCTGATGAGCAATCAGCCCCAGCATTTT.

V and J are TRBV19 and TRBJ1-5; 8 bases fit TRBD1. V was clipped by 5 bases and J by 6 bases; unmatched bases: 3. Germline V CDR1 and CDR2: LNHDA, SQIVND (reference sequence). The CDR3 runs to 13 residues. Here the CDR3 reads CASSGTGSQPQHF. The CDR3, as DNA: TGTGCCAGTAGTGGGACAGGTAGTCAGCCCCAGCATTTT.

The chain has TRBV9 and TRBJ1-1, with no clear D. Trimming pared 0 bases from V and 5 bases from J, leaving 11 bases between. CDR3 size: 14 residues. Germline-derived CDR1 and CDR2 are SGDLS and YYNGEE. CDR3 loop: CASSVGRVRTEAFF. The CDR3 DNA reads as TGTGCCAGCAGCGTAGGACGGGTTCGGACTGAAGCTTTCTTT.

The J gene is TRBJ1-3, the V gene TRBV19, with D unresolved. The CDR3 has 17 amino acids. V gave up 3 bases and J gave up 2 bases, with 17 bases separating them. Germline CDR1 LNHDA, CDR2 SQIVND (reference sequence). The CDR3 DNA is TGTGCCAGTAGTATCGGGGAGGGTGTTCATACTGGAAACACCATATATTTT. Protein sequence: CASSIGEGVHTGNTIYF.

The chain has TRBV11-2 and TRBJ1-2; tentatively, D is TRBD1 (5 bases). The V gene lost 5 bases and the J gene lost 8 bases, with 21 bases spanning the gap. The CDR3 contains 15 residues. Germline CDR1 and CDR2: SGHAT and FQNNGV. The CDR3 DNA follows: TGTGCCAGCAGCCCGGGGAGCAGGGAATTTAGGGGCTACACCTTC. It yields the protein CASSPGSREFRGYTF. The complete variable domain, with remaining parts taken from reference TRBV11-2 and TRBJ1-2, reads EAGVAQSPRYKIIEKRQSVAFWCNPISGHATLYWYQQILGQGPKLLIQFQNNGVVDDSQLPKDRFSAERLKGVDSTLKIQPAKLEDSAVYLCASSPGSREFRGYTFGSGTRLTVV.

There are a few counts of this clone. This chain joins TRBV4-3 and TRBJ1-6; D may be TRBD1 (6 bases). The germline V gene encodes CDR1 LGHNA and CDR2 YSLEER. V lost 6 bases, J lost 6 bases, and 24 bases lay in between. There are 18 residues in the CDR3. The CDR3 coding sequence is TGCGCCAGCAGTCAAAGAGGCTCTAACAGGGATGGTAATTCACCCCTCCACTTT. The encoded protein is CASSQRGSNRDGNSPLHF.

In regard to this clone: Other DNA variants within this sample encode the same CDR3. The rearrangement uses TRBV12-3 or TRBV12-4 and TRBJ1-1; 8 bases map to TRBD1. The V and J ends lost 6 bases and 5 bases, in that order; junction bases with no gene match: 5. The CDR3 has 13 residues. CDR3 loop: CASRGQVGTEAFF. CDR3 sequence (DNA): TGTGCCAGCAGGGGACAGGTGGGGACTGAAGCTTTCTTT.

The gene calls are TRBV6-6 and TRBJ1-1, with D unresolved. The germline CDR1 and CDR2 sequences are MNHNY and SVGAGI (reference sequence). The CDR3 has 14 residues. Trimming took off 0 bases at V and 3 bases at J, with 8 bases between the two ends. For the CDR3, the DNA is TGTGCCAGCAGTTACTCGATTGGGTACACTGAAGCTTTCTTT. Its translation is CASSYSIGYTEAFF.

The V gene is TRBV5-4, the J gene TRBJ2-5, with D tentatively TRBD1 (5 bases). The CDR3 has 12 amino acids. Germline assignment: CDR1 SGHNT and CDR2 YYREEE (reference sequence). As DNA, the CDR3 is TGTGCTACCACAGGCCGTCAAGAGACCCAGTACTTC. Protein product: CATTGRQETQYF.

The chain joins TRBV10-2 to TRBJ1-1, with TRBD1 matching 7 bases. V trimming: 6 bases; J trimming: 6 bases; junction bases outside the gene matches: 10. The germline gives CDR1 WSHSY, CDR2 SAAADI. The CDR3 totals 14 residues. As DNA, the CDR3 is TGCGCCAGCAGGGAAAACACAGGGGTCGCTGAAGCTTTCTTT. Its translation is CASRENTGVAEAFF.

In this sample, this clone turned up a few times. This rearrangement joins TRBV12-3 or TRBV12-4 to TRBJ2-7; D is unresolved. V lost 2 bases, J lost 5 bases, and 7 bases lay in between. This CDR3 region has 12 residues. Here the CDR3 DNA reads TGTGCCAGCAGTTTAAGGGTGGACGAGCAGTACTTC. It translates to CASSLRVDEQYF.

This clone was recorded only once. Here the CDR3 DNA reads TGTGCCAGCAGCAATATCGGGACTAACTATGGCTACACCTTC. Protein sequence: CASSNIGTNYGYTF. The rearrangement uses TRBV7-8 and TRBJ1-2; D is undetermined. The ends were cut back, 5 bases at V and 0 bases at J, with 10 bases in the middle. Germline V gene data show CDR1 as SGHVS and CDR2 as FQNEAQ. The CDR3 is 14 amino acids. Looking up the rest from reference TRBV7-8 and TRBJ1-2 gives the full variable domain: GAGVSQSPRYKVAKRGQDVALRCDPISGHVSLFWYQQALGQGPEFLTYFQNEAQLDKSGLPSDRFFAERPEGSVSTLKIQRTQQEDSAVYLCASSNIGTNYGYTFGSGTRLTVV.

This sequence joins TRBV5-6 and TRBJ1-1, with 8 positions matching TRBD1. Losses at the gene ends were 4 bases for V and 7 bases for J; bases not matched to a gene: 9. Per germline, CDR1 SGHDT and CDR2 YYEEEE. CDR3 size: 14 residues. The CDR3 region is CASSLDRGGNEAFF. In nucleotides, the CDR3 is TGTGCCAGCAGCCTCGACAGGGGCGGAAATGAAGCTTTCTTT.

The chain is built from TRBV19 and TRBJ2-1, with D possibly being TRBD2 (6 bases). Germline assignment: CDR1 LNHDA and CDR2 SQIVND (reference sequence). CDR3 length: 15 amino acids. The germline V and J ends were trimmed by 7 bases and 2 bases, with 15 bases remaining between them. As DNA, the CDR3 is TGTGCCAGTACCCCGAGGGCGGGGACCTACAATGAGCAGTTCTTC. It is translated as CASTPRAGTYNEQFF.

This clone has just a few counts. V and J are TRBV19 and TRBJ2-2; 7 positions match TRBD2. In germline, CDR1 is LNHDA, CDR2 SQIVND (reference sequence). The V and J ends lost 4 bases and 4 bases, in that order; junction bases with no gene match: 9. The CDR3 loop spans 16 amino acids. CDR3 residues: CASSSLRGGRTGELFF. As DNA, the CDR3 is TGTGCCAGTAGTAGTCTTCGGGGAGGGCGCACCGGGGAGCTGTTTTTT.

The CDR3 reads CASSLLASSYNEQFF. Here the CDR3 DNA reads TGTGCCAGCAGCTTACTAGCGAGCTCCTACAATGAGCAGTTCTTC. This chain uses TRBV11-3 with TRBJ2-1; D possibly corresponds to TRBD2 (6 bases). The CDR3 extends over 15 amino acids. Trimming cost V 2 bases and J 0 bases, with 8 bases left between them. Per the germline V gene, CDR1 is SGHNT and CDR2 is YENEEA.

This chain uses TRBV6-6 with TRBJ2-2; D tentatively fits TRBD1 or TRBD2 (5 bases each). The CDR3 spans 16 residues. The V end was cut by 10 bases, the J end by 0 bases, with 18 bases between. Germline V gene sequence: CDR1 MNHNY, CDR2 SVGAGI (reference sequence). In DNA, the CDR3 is TGTGCCACCCCGAGGGGCGGTGGTTCGAACACCGGGGAGCTGTTTTTT. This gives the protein CATPRGGGSNTGELFF.

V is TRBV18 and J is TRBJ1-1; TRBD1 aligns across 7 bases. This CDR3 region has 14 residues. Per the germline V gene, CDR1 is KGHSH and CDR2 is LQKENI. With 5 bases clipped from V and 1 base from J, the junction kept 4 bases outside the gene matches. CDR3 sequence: CASSSQGGNTEAFF. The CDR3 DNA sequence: TGTGCCAGCTCATCTCAGGGGGGGAACACTGAAGCTTTCTTT.